Below, 27 T cell receptor beta chains from the same sample are listed, as sequenced in a study of shared clonotypes between healthy human individuals. Generated by immunoSEQ multiplex PCR, the TCRdb table keeps only in-frame clones and is missing some. The sample lists about 2.4 million clones, more than 80% occurring once. The sequenced sample consisted of naive CD4+ T cells sorted from blood. The subset: CD45RA+ positively selected. These TCRs come from a young man in good health.

The V gene is TRBV5-4, the J gene TRBJ2-7; 7 positions match TRBD1. The germline V gene has CDR1 SGHNT and CDR2 YYREEE (reference sequence). J gave up 3 bases and V 4 bases, and 10 bases lay outside the gene matches. This CDR3 is 15 amino acids long. In DNA form, the CDR3 reads TGTGCCAGCAGCCCTCCCGGGACAGCCTACTACGAGCAGTACTTC. It encodes CASSPPGTAYYEQYF. The full variable domain, its missing parts supplied by reference TRBV5-4 and TRBJ2-7, is ETGVTQSPTHLIKTRGQQVTLRCSSQSGHNTVSWYQQALGQGPQFIFQYYREEENGRGNFPPRFSGLQFPNYSSELNVNALELDDSALYLCASSPPGTAYYEQYFGPGTRLTVT.

DNA of the CDR3: TGTGCCAGCACTGCCGGGACCCACACCTCTCAGCCCCAGCATTTT. Translated: CASTAGTHTSQPQHF. The V and J genes are TRBV28 and TRBJ1-5; weak D call: TRBD1 (5 bases). The V end was cut by 7 bases, the J end by 6 bases, with 19 bases between. There are 15 residues in the CDR3. CDR1 is MDHEN and CDR2 is SYDVKM in the germline V gene.

V is TRBV7-8 and J is TRBJ2-2; no reliable D call. The V gene's germline CDR1 is SGHVS and CDR2 FQNEAQ. The CDR3 has 15 amino acids. The ends were cut back, 2 bases at V and 1 base at J, with 8 bases in the middle. The CDR3 sequence is CASSLMTVNTGELFF. The CDR3 nucleotides read TGTGCCAGCAGCTTAATGACGGTGAACACCGGGGAGCTGTTTTTT.

The rearrangement joins TRBV5-4 to TRBJ1-3, with a weak D call TRBD1 (5 bases). V was clipped by 4 bases and J by 0 bases, with 11 bases between them. This CDR3 has 15 amino acids. CDR1 and CDR2 from the germline V gene are SGHNT and YYREEE (reference sequence). CDR3 region: CASSLGGHSGNTIYF. CDR3 DNA sequence: TGTGCCAGCAGCCTCGGGGGTCACTCTGGAAACACCATATATTTT.

The chain carries TRBV12-5 and TRBJ2-1, with D perhaps given as TRBD1 or TRBD2 (7 bases each). Trimming took off 0 bases at V and 6 bases at J, with 15 bases between the two ends. CDR3 length: 16 residues. In germline, CDR1 is LGHNT, CDR2 FRNRAP. The CDR3 reads CASGLVPGGASNEQFF. The CDR3, as DNA: TGTGCTAGTGGTTTGGTACCAGGGGGGGCCTCCAATGAGCAGTTCTTC.

This rearrangement joins TRBV10-3 to TRBJ1-3, with D possibly TRBD1 on 6 matching bases. Per germline, CDR1 ENHRY and CDR2 SYGVKD. Between the trimmed V and J ends, which lost 7 bases and 2 bases, there was a span of 12 bases. The CDR3 covers 14 residues. The CDR3 loop is CAITLDSAGNTIYF. DNA for the CDR3: TGTGCCATCACTCTGGACAGTGCTGGAAACACCATATATTTT.

The chain combines TRBV7-9 with TRBJ2-5, with 7 bases that match TRBD1. V shed 5 bases and J 2 bases; nucleotides not matched to a gene: 8. The CDR3 covers 15 residues. Germline CDR1 and CDR2: SEHNR and FQNEAQ (reference sequence). The CDR3, as DNA: TGTGCCAGCAGCATAGGGGACAGAGGACAAGAGACCCAGTACTTC. Translation gives CASSIGDRGQETQYF.

This clone showed up just once. The V and J genes are TRBV6-1 and TRBJ1-4; no reliable D call. The CDR3 extends over 15 amino acids. Germline V gives CDR1 MNHNS, CDR2 SASEGT. V dropped 7 bases and J dropped 4 bases, with 16 bases sitting between them. This chain's CDR3 is CASTTGERFNEKLFF. DNA of the CDR3: TGTGCCAGCACCACGGGCGAACGGTTTAATGAAAAACTGTTTTTT.

The J gene is TRBJ2-7, the V gene TRBV12-5, with 8 bases that match TRBD2. The V gene's germline CDR1 is LGHNT and CDR2 FRNRAP. The length of the CDR3 is 24 residues. V lost 4 bases, J lost 4 bases, and 36 bases stayed unmatched. CDR3 coding DNA: TGTGCTAGTGGTTGGCAAACCAAGGGACAAGCGGGAGAAAGGGCCCAGACCGGCCCTTACGAGCAGTACTTC. It codes for CASGWQTKGQAGERAQTGPYEQYF.

The rearrangement uses TRBV19 and TRBJ1-5; no clear D. This CDR3 comprises 12 residues. V was pared by 6 bases and J by 3 bases, with 6 bases between. CDR1 and CDR2 from the germline V gene are LNHDA and SQIVND (reference sequence). CDR3 residues: CASSDHNQPQHF. In DNA, the CDR3 is TGTGCCAGTAGCGACCACAATCAGCCCCAGCATTTT.

The chain has TRBV28 and TRBJ2-3, with a tentative D call TRBD2 (5 bases). The germline V gene encodes CDR1 MDHEN and CDR2 SYDVKM. Trimming removed 5 bases at V and 4 bases at J, with 16 bases between. The CDR3 length is 15 residues. The CDR3: CASSAVVGGADTQYF. The CDR3 DNA follows: TGTGCCAGCAGTGCTGTCGTAGGAGGCGCAGATACGCAGTATTTT.

The V call is TRBV7-2, the J call TRBJ2-7; D not resolved. This CDR3 has 13 amino acids. The ends were cut back, 6 bases at V and 2 bases at J, with 11 bases in the middle. Germline V gene data show CDR1 as SGHTA and CDR2 as FQGNSA. The CDR3, as DNA: TGTGCCAGCAGGCCCGCATCTGCCTACGAGCAGTACTTC. It yields the protein CASRPASAYEQYF.

This chain links TRBV19 with TRBJ1-1; D uncertain. Germline assignment: CDR1 LNHDA and CDR2 SQIVND (reference sequence). V lost 5 bases to trimming and J lost 2 bases, with 12 bases between them. CDR3 length equals 14 residues. The chain's CDR3 is CASSPNRDNTEAFF. The CDR3 nucleotides read TGTGCCAGTAGTCCCAACAGAGACAACACTGAAGCTTTCTTT.

The CDR3 DNA is TGTGCCAGCAGCCCCGACTGGGGTACCTACGAGCAGTACTTC. Translation: CASSPDWGTYEQYF. The gene calls are TRBV7-2 and TRBJ2-7; D ambiguous. CDR1 and CDR2 (germline): SGHTA, FQGNSA. The CDR3 has 14 residues. V lost 5 bases, J lost 2 bases, and 13 bases lay in between.

The CDR3: CASSDGAYQETQYF. CDR3 nucleotide sequence: TGTGCCAGCAGTGATGGAGCGTACCAAGAGACCCAGTACTTC. The rearrangement uses TRBV2 and TRBJ2-5; no definite D call. The germline gives CDR1 SNHLY, CDR2 FYNNEI. The CDR3 has 14 amino acids. Trimming stripped 3 bases from V and 0 bases from J, with 8 bases between.

This clone showed up just a few times. This CDR3 is also generated by other DNA sequences in the sample. The V and J genes are TRBV18 and TRBJ2-5; D is unresolved. The CDR3 consists of 13 residues. Per germline, CDR1 KGHSH and CDR2 LQKENI. Trimming took off 2 bases at V and 2 bases at J, with 6 bases between the two ends. The CDR3 is CASSPGVQETQYF. CDR3 sequence (DNA): TGTGCCAGCTCACCAGGGGTACAAGAGACCCAGTACTTC.

The genes are TRBV4-3 and TRBJ1-4, with unresolved D. The CDR3 runs to 14 residues. The germline CDR1 and CDR2 sequences are LGHNA and YSLEER. Trimming stripped 0 bases from V and 11 bases from J, with 13 bases between. The CDR3 protein is CASSQEPGIGKLFF. The CDR3 nucleotides read TGCGCCAGCAGCCAAGAGCCAGGCATCGGCAAACTGTTTTTT.

The rearrangement links TRBV2 to TRBJ2-1; D is perhaps TRBD1 or TRBD2 (6 bases each). The germline V gene has CDR1 SNHLY and CDR2 FYNNEI. The CDR3 covers 12 residues. Trimming removed 1 base at V and 15 bases at J, with 13 bases between. This CDR3 reads CASSEVGGLRFF. Written as DNA, the CDR3 is TGTGCCAGCAGTGAAGTAGGGGGGCTTAGGTTCTTC.

This chain's CDR3 is CASREPTGQGFELYGYTF. The CDR3 coding sequence is TGTGCCAGCAGAGAGCCGACCGGACAGGGGTTTGAGCTTTACGGCTACACCTTC. The V and J genes are TRBV25-1 and TRBJ1-2; 9 bases align to TRBD1. In germline, CDR1 is MGHDK, CDR2 SYGVNS. After removal of 6 bases from V and 8 bases from J, the junction contained 22 bases not matched to a gene. The CDR3 sequence is 18 residues long.

This chain uses TRBV6-5 with TRBJ2-3, with D perhaps given as TRBD1 or TRBD2 (6 bases each). Germline CDR1 is MNHEY and CDR2 is SVGAGI. This CDR3 has 12 amino acids. V was pared by 5 bases and J by 6 bases, with 9 bases between. The CDR3 loop is CASSRGVDTQYF. CDR3 nucleotides: TGTGCCAGCAGTAGGGGGGTGGATACGCAGTATTTT.

The chain uses TRBV18 and TRBJ2-5; TRBD2 agrees at 8 bases. Germline values: CDR1 KGHSH, CDR2 LQKENI. Trimming removed 1 base from V and 5 bases from J; junction bases left unmatched: 9. The CDR3 contains 16 residues. The CDR3 protein is CASSPRQRGPGETQYF. The CDR3 DNA reads TGTGCCAGCTCACCACGCCAGCGGGGGCCGGGGGAGACCCAGTACTTC.

This chain connects TRBV10-3 to TRBJ2-7; D remains unclear. The V gene's germline CDR1 is ENHRY and CDR2 SYGVKD. The V and J ends lost 6 bases and 4 bases respectively, with 16 bases between them. CDR3 size: 14 residues. As DNA, the CDR3 is TGTGCCATCAGCGCCTTCAACAACGTATACGAGCAGTACTTC. Translated, it gives CAISAFNNVYEQYF.

The chain recombines TRBV25-1 with TRBJ1-4; D is perhaps TRBD1 (6 bases). The CDR3 consists of 13 residues. The germline gives CDR1 MGHDK, CDR2 SYGVNS. V lost 8 bases to trimming and J lost 1 base, with 8 bases between them. The CDR3: CASRGGTNEKLFF. CDR3 nucleotides: TGTGCCAGCCGAGGGGGAACTAATGAAAAACTGTTTTTT. Based on the CDR3 plus reference TRBV25-1 and TRBJ1-4, the full variable domain is EADIYQTPRYLVIGTGKKITLECSQTMGHDKMYWYQQDPGMELHLIHYSYGVNSTEKGDLSSESTVSRIRTEHFPLTLESARPSHTSQYLCASRGGTNEKLFFGSGTQLSVL.

The chain carries TRBV11-2 and TRBJ2-1, with D perhaps TRBD1 or TRBD2 (5 bases each). This CDR3 is 13 amino acids long. V lost 3 bases, J lost 12 bases, and 15 bases lay in between. From germline, CDR1 is SGHAT and CDR2 FQNNGV. The CDR3 bases are TGTGCCAGCAGCTTGGGGGAATACGCGAGGCAGTTCTTC. Translation gives CASSLGEYARQFF.

V gene TRBV15 combines with J gene TRBJ1-4, with D tentatively TRBD1 (5 bases). The CDR3 consists of 12 residues. The V end was cut by 0 bases, the J end by 17 bases, with 13 bases between. Per germline, CDR1 LNHNV and CDR2 YYDKDF (reference sequence). CDR3 in DNA: TGTGCCACCAGCAGAGACGGGGGAAGGTTTTTTTTT. Amino acid sequence: CATSRDGGRFFF.

Note on this clone: The sample holds other DNA sequences that translate to the same CDR3. V and J are TRBV28 and TRBJ2-1, with TRBD2 identical over 12 bases. Per the germline V gene, CDR1 is MDHEN and CDR2 is SYDVKM. The CDR3 spans 14 residues. Unmatched junction bases numbered 0, after V lost 4 bases and J lost 5 bases. CDR3 in DNA: TGTGCCAGCAGTTCTAGCGGGGGGGACAATGAGCAGTTCTTC. This encodes CASSSSGGDNEQFF.

This clone was counted a single time. Distinct nucleotide sequences in the sample also encode this CDR3. The V call is TRBV19, the J call TRBJ2-3; D uncertain. V was cut by 1 base and J by 0 bases, with 8 bases left in between. Germline CDR1 and CDR2: LNHDA and SQIVND (reference sequence). This CDR3 has 15 amino acids. CDR3 DNA sequence: TGTGCCAGTAGTATAGGCCAAACTAGCACAGATACGCAGTATTTT. This codes for CASSIGQTSTDTQYF.